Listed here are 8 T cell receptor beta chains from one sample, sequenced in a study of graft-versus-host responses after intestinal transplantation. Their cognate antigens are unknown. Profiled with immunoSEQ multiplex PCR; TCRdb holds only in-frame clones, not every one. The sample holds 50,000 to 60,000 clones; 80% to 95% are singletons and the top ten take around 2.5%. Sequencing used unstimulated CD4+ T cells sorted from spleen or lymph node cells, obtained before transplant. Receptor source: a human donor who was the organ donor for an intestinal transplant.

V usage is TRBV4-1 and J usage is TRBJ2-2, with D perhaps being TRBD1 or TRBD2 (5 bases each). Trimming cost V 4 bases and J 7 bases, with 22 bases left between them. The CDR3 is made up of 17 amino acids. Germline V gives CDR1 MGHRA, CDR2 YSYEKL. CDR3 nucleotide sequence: TGCGCCAGCAGCCGATCTGGGACCAAACCCTTGGTCGGGGAGCTGTTTTTT. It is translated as CASSRSGTKPLVGELFF.

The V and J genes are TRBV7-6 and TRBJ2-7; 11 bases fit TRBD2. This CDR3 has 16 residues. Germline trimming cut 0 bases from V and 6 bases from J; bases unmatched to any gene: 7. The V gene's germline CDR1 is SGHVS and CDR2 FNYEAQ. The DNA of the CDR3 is TGTGCCAGCAGCTTAGCGATAGCGGGAGGGATAAGCGAGCAGTACTTC. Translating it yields CASSLAIAGGISEQYF.

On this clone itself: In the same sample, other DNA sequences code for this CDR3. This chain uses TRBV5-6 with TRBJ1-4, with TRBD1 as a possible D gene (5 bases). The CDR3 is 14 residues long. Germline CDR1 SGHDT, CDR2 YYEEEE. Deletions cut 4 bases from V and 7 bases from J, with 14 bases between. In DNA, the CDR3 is TGTGCCAGCAGCCAGGACATTTTGGGTGAAAAACTGTTTTTT. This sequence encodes CASSQDILGEKLFF.

This chain's CDR3 is CASSYATGGQDTQYF. The CDR3 DNA sequence: TGTGCCAGCAGTTATGCCACAGGGGGTCAAGATACGCAGTATTTT. This rearrangement joins TRBV28 to TRBJ2-3; TRBD1 aligns across 8 bases. The CDR3 runs 15 residues. Looked up from germline, CDR1 is MDHEN and CDR2 is SYDVKM. V dropped 4 bases and J dropped 5; count of bases not matched to a gene: 8.

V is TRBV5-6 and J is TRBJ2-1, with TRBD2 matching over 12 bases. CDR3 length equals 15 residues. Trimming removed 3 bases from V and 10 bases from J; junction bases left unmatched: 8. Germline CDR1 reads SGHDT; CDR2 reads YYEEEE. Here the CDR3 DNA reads TGTGCCAGCAGCTCTCCGGGACTAGCGGGTCCCGAGCAGTTCTTC. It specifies CASSSPGLAGPEQFF.

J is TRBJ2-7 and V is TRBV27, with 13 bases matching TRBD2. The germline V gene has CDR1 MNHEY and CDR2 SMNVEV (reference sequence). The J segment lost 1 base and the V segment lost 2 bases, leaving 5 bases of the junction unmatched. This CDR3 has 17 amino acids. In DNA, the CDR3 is TGTGCCAGCAGTTTAATGGGGACTAGCGGGACATCCTACGAGCAGTACTTC. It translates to CASSLMGTSGTSYEQYF.

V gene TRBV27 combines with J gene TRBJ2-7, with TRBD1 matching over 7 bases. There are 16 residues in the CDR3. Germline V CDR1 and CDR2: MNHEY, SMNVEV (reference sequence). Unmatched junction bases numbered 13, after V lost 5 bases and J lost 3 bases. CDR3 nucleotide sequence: TGTGCCAGCAGTCCCGCTGACAGGGCGGCGTTCTACGAGCAGTACTTC. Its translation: CASSPADRAAFYEQYF.

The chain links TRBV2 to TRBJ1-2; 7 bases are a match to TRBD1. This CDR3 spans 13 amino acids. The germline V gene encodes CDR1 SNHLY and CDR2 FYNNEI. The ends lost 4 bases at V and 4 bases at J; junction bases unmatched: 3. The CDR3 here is CASSVRDSYGYTF. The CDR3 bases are TGTGCCAGCAGTGTCCGGGACAGCTATGGCTACACCTTC.